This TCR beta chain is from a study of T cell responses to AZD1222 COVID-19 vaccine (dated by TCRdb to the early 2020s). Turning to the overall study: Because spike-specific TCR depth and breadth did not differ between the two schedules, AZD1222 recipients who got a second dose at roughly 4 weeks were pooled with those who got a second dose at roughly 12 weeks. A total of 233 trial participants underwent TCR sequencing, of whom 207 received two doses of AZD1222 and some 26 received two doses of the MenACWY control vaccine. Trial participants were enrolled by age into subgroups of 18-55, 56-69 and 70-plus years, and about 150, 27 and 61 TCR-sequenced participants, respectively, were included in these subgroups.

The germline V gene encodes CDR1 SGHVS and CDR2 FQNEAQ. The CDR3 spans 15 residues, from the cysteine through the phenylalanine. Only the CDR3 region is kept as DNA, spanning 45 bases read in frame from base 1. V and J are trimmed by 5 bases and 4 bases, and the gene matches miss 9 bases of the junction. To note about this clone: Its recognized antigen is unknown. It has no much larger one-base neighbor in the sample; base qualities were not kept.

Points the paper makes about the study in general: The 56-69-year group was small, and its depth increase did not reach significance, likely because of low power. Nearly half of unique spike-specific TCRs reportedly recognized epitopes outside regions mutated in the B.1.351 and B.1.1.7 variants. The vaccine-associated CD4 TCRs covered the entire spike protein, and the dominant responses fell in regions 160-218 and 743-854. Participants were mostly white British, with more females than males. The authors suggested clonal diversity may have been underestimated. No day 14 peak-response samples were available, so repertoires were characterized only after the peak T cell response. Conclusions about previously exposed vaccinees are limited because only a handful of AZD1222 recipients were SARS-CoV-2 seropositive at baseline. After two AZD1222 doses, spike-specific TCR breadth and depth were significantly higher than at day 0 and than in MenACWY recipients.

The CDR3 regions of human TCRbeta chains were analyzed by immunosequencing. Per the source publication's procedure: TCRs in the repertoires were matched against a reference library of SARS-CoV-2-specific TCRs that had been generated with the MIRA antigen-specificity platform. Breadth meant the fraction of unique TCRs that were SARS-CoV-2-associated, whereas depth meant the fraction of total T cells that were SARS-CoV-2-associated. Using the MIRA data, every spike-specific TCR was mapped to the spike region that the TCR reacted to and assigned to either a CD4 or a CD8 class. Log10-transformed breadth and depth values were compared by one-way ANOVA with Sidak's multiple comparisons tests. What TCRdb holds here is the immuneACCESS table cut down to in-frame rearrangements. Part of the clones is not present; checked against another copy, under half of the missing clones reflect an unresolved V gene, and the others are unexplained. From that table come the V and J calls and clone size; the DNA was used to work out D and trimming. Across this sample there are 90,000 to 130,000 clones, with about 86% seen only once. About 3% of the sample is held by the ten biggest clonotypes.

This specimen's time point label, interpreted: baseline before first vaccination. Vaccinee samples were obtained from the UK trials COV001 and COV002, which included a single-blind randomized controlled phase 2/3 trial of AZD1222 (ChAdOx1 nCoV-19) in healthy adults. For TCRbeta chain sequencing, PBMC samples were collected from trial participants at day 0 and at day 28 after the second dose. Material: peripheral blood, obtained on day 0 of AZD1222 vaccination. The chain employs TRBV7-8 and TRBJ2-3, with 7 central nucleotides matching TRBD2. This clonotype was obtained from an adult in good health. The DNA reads TGTGCCAGCAGCCCCAAGCGGGGTATCCCAGATACGCAGTATTTT. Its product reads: CASSPKRGIPDTQYF.